A single sample gave rise to the 19 T cell receptor beta chains below, sequenced in a study of cytomegalovirus exposure and HLA in healthy donors. Only in-frame clones appear in the TCRdb table, and some are missing; sequencing was by immunoSEQ multiplex PCR. This table has hundreds of thousands of clones, 86% appearing once. Sequencing was performed on PBMCs. The origin of the receptors is a woman between 18 and 30 years old in good health and CMV-seronegative.

The chain carries TRBV5-4 and TRBJ1-2; TRBD1 aligns across 10 bases. Germline CDR1 is SGHNT and CDR2 is YYREEE (reference sequence). The length of the CDR3 is 13 residues. J lost 8 bases, V lost 4 bases, and 5 bases had no gene match. Here the CDR3 reads CASSPDRGLGYTF. The CDR3 DNA is TGTGCCAGCAGCCCTGACAGGGGGCTCGGCTACACCTTC.

CDR3 sequence: CASSDSGVEGKLFF. CDR3 DNA: TGTGCCAGCAGTGATAGCGGGGTAGAAGGAAAACTGTTTTTT. The gene calls are TRBV2 and TRBJ1-4; D is unclear. Trimming pared 3 bases from V and 10 bases from J, leaving 15 bases between. CDR1 SNHLY and CDR2 FYNNEI come from the germline V gene. This CDR3 is 14 amino acids long. Supplemented by reference TRBV2 and TRBJ1-4, the full variable domain reads EPEVTQTPSHQVTQMGQEVILRCVPISNHLYFYWYRQILGQKVEFLVSFYNNEISEKSEIFDDQFSVERPDGSNFTLKIRSTKLEDSAMYFCASSDSGVEGKLFFGSGTQLSVL.

The genes are TRBV2 and TRBJ2-1, with D maybe TRBD1 (6 bases). Per the germline V gene, CDR1 is SNHLY and CDR2 is FYNNEI. The CDR3 spans 15 residues. Trimming took 8 bases from V and 2 from J, leaving 16 bases between them. The CDR3 loop is CASGKEQGTYNEQFF. CDR3 sequence (DNA): TGTGCCAGCGGCAAAGAACAGGGTACCTACAATGAGCAGTTCTTC.

The rearrangement links TRBV4-2 to TRBJ2-7; 10 bases align to TRBD2. Unmatched junction bases numbered 9, after V lost 3 bases and J lost 4 bases. Germline lookup yields CDR1 LGHNA and CDR2 YNFKEQ. The CDR3 has 16 residues. The CDR3: CASSQLAGAIGYEQYF. The CDR3 coding sequence is TGTGCCAGCAGCCAGCTAGCGGGAGCAATAGGGTACGAGCAGTACTTC.

V usage is TRBV4-1 and J usage is TRBJ2-2; TRBD1 matches 7 bases. CDR3 length: 19 residues. Germline CDR1 is MGHRA and CDR2 is YSYEKL. J gave up 1 base and V 0 bases, and 11 bases lay outside the gene matches. The CDR3 DNA reads as TGCGCCAGCAGCCAAGATCAGGAATCGACAGGGAGGAACACCGGGGAGCTGTTTTTT. It is translated as CASSQDQESTGRNTGELFF.

This chain connects TRBV25-1 to TRBJ2-5, with 8 bases lining up with TRBD1. Unmatched junction bases numbered 3, after V lost 2 bases and J lost 1 base. From germline, CDR1 is MGHDK and CDR2 SYGVNS. CDR3 length: 15 amino acids. The DNA for the CDR3 is TGTGCCAGCAGTGAACCGGACAGGGCCCAAGAGACCCAGTACTTC. This encodes CASSEPDRAQETQYF.

The V call is TRBV7-9, the J call TRBJ1-1; 11 nucleotides match TRBD1. The ends lost 8 bases at V and 5 bases at J; junction bases unmatched: 7. The CDR3 is 14 residues long. Germline V gene sequence: CDR1 SEHNR, CDR2 FQNEAQ (reference sequence). CDR3 in amino acids: CASVDRGLATEAFF. The CDR3 region has the DNA TGTGCCAGCGTGGACAGGGGGCTGGCAACTGAAGCTTTCTTT.

The rearrangement uses TRBV6-5 and TRBJ1-3; no clear D gene. CDR1 and CDR2 (germline): MNHEY, SVGAGI. The CDR3 is made up of 11 amino acids. V was clipped by 8 bases and J by 4 bases, with 6 bases between them. The CDR3: CASELGNTIYF. DNA for the CDR3: TGTGCCAGCGAGCTGGGAAACACCATATATTTT.

This clone was detected once. The gene calls are TRBV7-8 and TRBJ2-1, with TRBD1 matching 11 bases. The CDR3 extends over 15 amino acids. The ends lost 5 bases at V and 7 bases at J; junction bases unmatched: 7. From germline, CDR1 is SGHVS and CDR2 FQNEAQ. In nucleotides, the CDR3 is TGTGCCAGCAGCCATGGGACAGGGGGAAGGAATGAGCAGTTCTTC. Amino acids: CASSHGTGGRNEQFF.

V gene TRBV6-1 combines with J gene TRBJ1-1; TRBD1 matches at 9 bases. CDR3 size: 13 residues. Germline CDR1 and CDR2: MNHNS and SASEGT. V shed 4 bases and J 7 bases; nucleotides not matched to a gene: 4. The CDR3 DNA reads as TGTGCCAGCAGTGCCCGGGACAGGGATGAAGCTTTCTTT. Translated: CASSARDRDEAFF.

V gene TRBV2 combines with J gene TRBJ1-2, with TRBD1 matching over 9 bases. CDR1 is SNHLY and CDR2 is FYNNEI in the germline V gene. The length of the CDR3 is 15 residues. With V trimmed by 1 base and J by 6 bases, 6 bases remained unmatched. The CDR3 DNA reads TGTGCCAGCAGTGAAGGCTCAACAGGGGGCCATGGCTACACCTTC. Translated, it gives CASSEGSTGGHGYTF.

The V and J genes are TRBV30 and TRBJ1-3; weak D call: TRBD1 (5 bases). The CDR3 contains 14 residues. The germline V gene encodes CDR1 GTSNPN and CDR2 SVGIG (reference sequence). V gave up 0 bases and J gave up 0 bases, with 6 bases separating them. The CDR3 DNA reads TGTGCCTGGAGTGTAGACAGCTCTGGAAACACCATATATTTT. Amino acid sequence: CAWSVDSSGNTIYF. The full variable domain, completed using reference TRBV30 and TRBJ1-3, is SQTIHQWPATLVQPVGSPLSLECTVEGTSNPNLYWYRQAAGRGLQLLFYSVGIGQISSEVPQNLSASRPQDRQFILSSKKLLLSDSGFYLCAWSVDSSGNTIYFGEGSWLTVV.

The V gene is TRBV28, the J gene TRBJ2-3; D unresolved. This CDR3 comprises 14 residues. The V and J ends lost 7 bases and 5 bases respectively, with 16 bases between them. The V gene's germline CDR1 is MDHEN and CDR2 SYDVKM. The CDR3 region has the DNA TGTGCCAGCACCCGTGGGCGTACGAGAGATACGCAGTATTTT. Translating it yields CASTRGRTRDTQYF. Using reference TRBV28 and TRBJ2-3 for the parts outside the CDR3, the full variable domain is DVKVTQSSRYLVKRTGEKVFLECVQDMDHENMFWYRQDPGLGLRLIYFSYDVKMKEKGDIPEGYSVSREKKERFSLILESASTNQTSMYLCASTRGRTRDTQYFGPGTRLTVL.

The V gene is TRBV27, the J gene TRBJ2-7, with 7 positions matching TRBD1. V shed 3 bases, J shed 2 bases, and the junction held 7 bases outside the gene matches. The CDR3 sequence is 15 residues long. Germline V gives CDR1 MNHEY, CDR2 SMNVEV (reference sequence). The CDR3 region has the DNA TGTGCCAGCAGTTTCGACTTGGGACAGACCTACGAGCAGTACTTC. It encodes CASSFDLGQTYEQYF.

CDR3 bases: TGTGCCAGCAGCCAGTCACAGGGGCTCGGGGGCTACACCTTC. Its translation is CASSQSQGLGGYTF. V and J are TRBV14 and TRBJ1-2; 7 nucleotides line up with TRBD1. Looked up from germline, CDR1 is SGHDN and CDR2 is FVKESK. The CDR3 has 14 amino acids. The J segment lost 8 bases and the V segment lost 3 bases, leaving 9 bases of the junction unmatched.

This clone was detected only once. The V call is TRBV27, the J call TRBJ2-1, with 9 bases identical to TRBD1. The CDR3 has 16 amino acids. CDR1 is MNHEY and CDR2 is SMNVEV in the germline V gene (reference sequence). With 0 bases clipped from V and 3 bases from J, the junction kept 3 bases outside the gene matches. The CDR3 spells CASSLSLTGGYNEQFF. The CDR3 DNA is TGTGCCAGCAGTTTATCGCTGACAGGGGGCTACAATGAGCAGTTCTTC.

The rearrangement links TRBV10-2 to TRBJ1-5; D not certain. The CDR3 runs 14 residues. Trimming removed 6 bases from V and 7 bases from J, with 16 bases in between. From germline, CDR1 is WSHSY and CDR2 SAAADI. DNA of the CDR3: TGCGCCAGCAGGGATGGAGGGTTTAGCCAGCCCCAGCATTTT. It is translated as CASRDGGFSQPQHF.

V gene TRBV25-1 combines with J gene TRBJ1-1, with TRBD1 identical over 7 bases. Looked up from germline, CDR1 is MGHDK and CDR2 is SYGVNS. This CDR3 has 16 amino acids. The junction had 12 bases not matched to a gene; V was cut back by 5 bases and J by 3 bases. CDR3 DNA: TGTGCCAGCAGTAAGCAATACAGGGGAGTATACACTGAAGCTTTCTTT. It codes for CASSKQYRGVYTEAFF. Looking up the rest from reference TRBV25-1 and TRBJ1-1 gives the full variable domain: EADIYQTPRYLVIGTGKKITLECSQTMGHDKMYWYQQDPGMELHLIHYSYGVNSTEKGDLSSESTVSRIRTEHFPLTLESARPSHTSQYLCASSKQYRGVYTEAFFGQGTRLTVV.

The V call is TRBV7-8, the J call TRBJ2-7; 8 bases map to TRBD1. The germline gives CDR1 SGHVS, CDR2 FQNEAQ. The CDR3 totals 14 residues. The V and J ends lost 5 bases and 9 bases, in that order; junction bases with no gene match: 12. CDR3 in DNA: TGTGCCAGCAGCCAGGACAGGGCTGGGGGCGGGCAGTACTTC. It translates to CASSQDRAGGGQYF.